The entry below gives a single T cell receptor (beta chain) sequence along with its context. This CDR3 region has 13 residues. This sample is drawn from a study of T cells expressing NK-cell markers. Study at large: Sorted CD3+CD56+NKG2C+, CD3+CD56+NKG2C- and CD3+CD56-NKG2C+ T cells provided the TCR beta repertoires.

TCRdb re-analyzed the 5' RACE reads; it lists each CDR3 protein once, without DNA. This table holds 440,000 or so distinct CDR3 sequences. The sequenced sample was blood T cells: a sorted CD56 or NKG2C T cell subset, CD4+ or CD8+ T cells, or bulk PBMC T cells (not recorded which). The rearrangement joins TRBV12-3 or TRBV12-4 to TRBJ1-3; TCRdb names TRBD1, which stays unverified in the absence of DNA. The source of this sequence is a woman between 18 and 70 years old in good health. The CDR3 sequence is CASSLRQGDTIYF.